The 3 T cell receptor beta chains below all came from one sample that was sequenced in a study of radiotherapy plus CTLA-4 blockade in lung cancer. Measured with immunoSEQ multiplex PCR; TCRdb has only the in-frame clones, and not every one. The data contain 83,000 or so clones, under 85% of them seen just once; the ten biggest clones take up roughly 0.8%. Sequencing was performed on peripheral blood, taken from a patient treated with radiotherapy plus ipilimumab. The receptors derive from a human donor with non-small cell lung cancer who had stable disease on radiotherapy plus ipilimumab.

The CDR3 DNA is TGTGCCAGCAGTCTCCCAAGGCTCGGGACAGGGGGCAATCAGCCCCAGCATTTT. Its protein product is CASSLPRLGTGGNQPQHF. This rearrangement joins TRBV28 to TRBJ1-5; TRBD1 agrees at 10 bases. CDR1 is MDHEN and CDR2 is SYDVKM in the germline V gene. CDR3 size: 18 residues. V dropped 5 bases and J dropped 2; count of bases not matched to a gene: 12.

This clone was found once. V usage is TRBV18 and J usage is TRBJ1-2, with 11 bases matching TRBD1. V shed 2 bases and J 4 bases; nucleotides not matched to a gene: 0. CDR3 length: 14 residues. From germline, CDR1 is KGHSH and CDR2 LQKENI. CDR3 bases: TGTGCCAGCTCACCAGGGACAGGGGGCTATGGCTACACCTTC. Encoded protein: CASSPGTGGYGYTF.

This chain uses TRBV5-1 with TRBJ2-2; 7 bases agree with TRBD1. V gave up 4 bases and J gave up 4 bases; unmatched junction bases: 7. There are 15 residues in the CDR3. CDR1 SGHRS and CDR2 YFSETQ come from the germline V gene. CDR3 protein: CASSQVGQFTGELFF. CDR3 in DNA: TGCGCCAGCAGCCAGGTGGGACAGTTCACCGGGGAGCTGTTTTTT.